This T cell receptor beta chain was profiled in a study of hypomethylating agent response in myelodysplastic syndrome. For the study at large: With a mean age of approximately 69 +/- 5.7 years, patients were most commonly cytogenetically diploid.

At survey resolution, approximately 400 ng of DNA per sample was split into two 200 ng replicates. TCRdb keeps only in-frame clones here, not all; method: immunoSEQ multiplex PCR. The sample has approximately 4,400 clones, 82% seen once. This clone was detected a few times. The origin of this receptor is a human donor with myelodysplastic syndrome. Source: bone marrow, taken before or after starting hypomethylating agent treatment for myelodysplastic syndrome (not recorded which).

CDR3 DNA: TGTGCCAGCAGCCAAGGTGGTGGAGAGCAGTACTTC. It encodes CASSQGGGEQYF. V gene TRBV16 combines with J gene TRBJ2-7; D is undetermined. This CDR3 contains 12 residues. Germline V lookup: CDR1 KGHSY, CDR2 FQNENV. The ends were cut back, 2 bases at V and 7 bases at J, with 9 bases in the middle.